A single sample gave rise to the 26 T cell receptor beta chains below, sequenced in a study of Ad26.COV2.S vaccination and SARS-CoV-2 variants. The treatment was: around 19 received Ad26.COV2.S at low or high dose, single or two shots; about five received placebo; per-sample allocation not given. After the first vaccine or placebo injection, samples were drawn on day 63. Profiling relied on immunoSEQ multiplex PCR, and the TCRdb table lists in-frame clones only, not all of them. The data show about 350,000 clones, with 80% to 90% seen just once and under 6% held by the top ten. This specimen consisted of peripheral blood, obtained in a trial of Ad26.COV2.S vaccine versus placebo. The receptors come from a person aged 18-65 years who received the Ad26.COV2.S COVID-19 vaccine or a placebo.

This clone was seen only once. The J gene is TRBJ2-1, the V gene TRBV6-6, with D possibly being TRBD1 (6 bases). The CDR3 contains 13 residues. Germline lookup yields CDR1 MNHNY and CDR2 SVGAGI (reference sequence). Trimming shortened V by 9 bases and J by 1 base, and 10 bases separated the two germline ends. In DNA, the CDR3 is TGTGCCAGTTCAGGACAGTCCTACAATGAGCAGTTCTTC. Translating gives CASSGQSYNEQFF.

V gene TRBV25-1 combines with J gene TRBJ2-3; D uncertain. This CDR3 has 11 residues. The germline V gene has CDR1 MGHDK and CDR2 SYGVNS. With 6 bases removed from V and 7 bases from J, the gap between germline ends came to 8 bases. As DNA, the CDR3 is TGTGCCAGCAGCCGAGCTAATACGCAGTATTTT. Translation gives CASSRANTQYF.

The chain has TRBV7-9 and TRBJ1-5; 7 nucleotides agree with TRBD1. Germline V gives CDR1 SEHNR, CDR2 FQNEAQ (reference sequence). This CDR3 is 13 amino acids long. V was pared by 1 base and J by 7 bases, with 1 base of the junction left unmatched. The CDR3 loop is CASSLGQGQPQHF. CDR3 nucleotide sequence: TGTGCCAGCAGCTTAGGACAGGGCCAGCCCCAGCATTTT.

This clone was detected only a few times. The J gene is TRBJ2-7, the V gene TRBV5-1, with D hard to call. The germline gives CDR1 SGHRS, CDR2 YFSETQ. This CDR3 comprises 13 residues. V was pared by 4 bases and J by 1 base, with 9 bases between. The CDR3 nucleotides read TGCGCCAGCAGCAAGGACCTTTCCTACGAGCAGTACTTC. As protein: CASSKDLSYEQYF.

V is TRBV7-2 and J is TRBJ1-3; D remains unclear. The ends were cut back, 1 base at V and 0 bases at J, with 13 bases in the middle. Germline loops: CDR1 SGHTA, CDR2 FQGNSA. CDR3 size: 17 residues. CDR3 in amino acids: CASSLGPWTASGNTIYF. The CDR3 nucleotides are TGTGCCAGCAGCTTAGGGCCCTGGACGGCCTCTGGAAACACCATATATTTT.

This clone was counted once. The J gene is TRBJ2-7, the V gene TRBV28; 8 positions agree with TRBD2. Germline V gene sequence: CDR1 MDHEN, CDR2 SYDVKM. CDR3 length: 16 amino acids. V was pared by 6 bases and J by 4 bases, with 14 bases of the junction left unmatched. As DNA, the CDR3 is TGTGCCAGCAGCCCCCCGGGGAGCGGGAGCGGTTACGAGCAGTACTTC. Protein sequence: CASSPPGSGSGYEQYF.

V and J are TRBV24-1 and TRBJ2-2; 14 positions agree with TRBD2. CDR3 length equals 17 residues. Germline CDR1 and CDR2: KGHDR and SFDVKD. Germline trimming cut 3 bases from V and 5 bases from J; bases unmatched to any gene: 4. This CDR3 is CATSDPGTSGSTGELFF. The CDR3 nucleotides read TGTGCCACCAGTGATCCCGGGACTAGCGGGAGTACCGGGGAGCTGTTTTTT.

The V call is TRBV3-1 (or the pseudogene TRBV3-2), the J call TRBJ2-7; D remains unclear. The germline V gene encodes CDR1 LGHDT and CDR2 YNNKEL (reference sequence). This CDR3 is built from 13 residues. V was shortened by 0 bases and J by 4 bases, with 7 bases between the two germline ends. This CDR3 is CASSQDWGYEQYF. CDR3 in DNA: TGTGCCAGCAGCCAAGACTGGGGTTACGAGCAGTACTTC.

This chain's CDR3 is CASSLVSTNEKLFF. CDR3 nucleotides: TGCGCCAGCAGCTTGGTTTCAACTAATGAAAAACTGTTTTTT. This chain joins TRBV5-1 and TRBJ1-4; the D is unclear. Trimming cost V 0 bases and J 0 bases, with 3 bases left between them. Germline V gene data show CDR1 as SGHRS and CDR2 as YFSETQ. The CDR3 contains 14 residues.

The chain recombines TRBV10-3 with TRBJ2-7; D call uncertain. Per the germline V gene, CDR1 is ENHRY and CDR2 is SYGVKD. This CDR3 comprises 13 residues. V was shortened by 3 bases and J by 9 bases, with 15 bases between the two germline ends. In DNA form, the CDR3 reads TGTGCCATCAGTGATACCCCGCGCGTCTTGCAGTACTTC. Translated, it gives CAISDTPRVLQYF.

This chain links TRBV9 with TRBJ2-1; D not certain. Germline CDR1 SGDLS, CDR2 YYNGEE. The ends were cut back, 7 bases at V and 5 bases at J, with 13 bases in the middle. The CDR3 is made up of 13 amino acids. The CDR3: CASAAGSHNEQFF. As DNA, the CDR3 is TGTGCCAGCGCGGCAGGCAGCCACAATGAGCAGTTCTTC.

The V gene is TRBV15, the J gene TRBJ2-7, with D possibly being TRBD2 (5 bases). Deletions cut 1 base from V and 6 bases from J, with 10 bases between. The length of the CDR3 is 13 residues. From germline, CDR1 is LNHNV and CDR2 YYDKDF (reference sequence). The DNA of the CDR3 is TGTGCCACCAGCAGAGTTCGAGGGTCCGAGCAGTACTTC. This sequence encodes CATSRVRGSEQYF. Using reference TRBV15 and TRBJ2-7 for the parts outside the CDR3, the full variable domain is DAMVIQNPRYQVTQFGKPVTLSCSQTLNHNVMYWYQQKSSQAPKLLFHYYDKDFNNEADTPDNFQSRRPNTSFCFLDIRSPGLGDTAMYLCATSRVRGSEQYFGPGTRLTVT.

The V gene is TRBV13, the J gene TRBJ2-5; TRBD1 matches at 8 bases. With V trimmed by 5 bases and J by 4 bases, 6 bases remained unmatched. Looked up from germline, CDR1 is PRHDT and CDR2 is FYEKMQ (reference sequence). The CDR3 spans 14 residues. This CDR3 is CASSVQGVGETQYF. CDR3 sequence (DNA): TGTGCCAGCAGCGTACAGGGGGTGGGAGAGACCCAGTACTTC.

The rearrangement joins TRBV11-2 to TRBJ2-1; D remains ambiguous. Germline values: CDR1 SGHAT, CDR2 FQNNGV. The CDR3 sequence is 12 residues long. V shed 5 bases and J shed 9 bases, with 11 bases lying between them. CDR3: CASSIPQSEQFF. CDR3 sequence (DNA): TGTGCCAGCAGCATCCCTCAGAGTGAGCAGTTCTTC.

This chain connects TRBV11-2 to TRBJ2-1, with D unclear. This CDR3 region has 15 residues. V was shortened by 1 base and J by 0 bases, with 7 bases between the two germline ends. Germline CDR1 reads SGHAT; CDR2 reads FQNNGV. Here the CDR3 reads CASSLVESSYNEQFF. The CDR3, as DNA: TGTGCCAGCAGCTTAGTCGAAAGCTCCTACAATGAGCAGTTCTTC.

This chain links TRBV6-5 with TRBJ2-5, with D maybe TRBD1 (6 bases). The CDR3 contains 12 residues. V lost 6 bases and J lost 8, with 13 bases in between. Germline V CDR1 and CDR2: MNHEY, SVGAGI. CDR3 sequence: CASSFPGQTQYF. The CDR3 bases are TGTGCCAGCAGCTTTCCGGGACAAACCCAGTACTTC.

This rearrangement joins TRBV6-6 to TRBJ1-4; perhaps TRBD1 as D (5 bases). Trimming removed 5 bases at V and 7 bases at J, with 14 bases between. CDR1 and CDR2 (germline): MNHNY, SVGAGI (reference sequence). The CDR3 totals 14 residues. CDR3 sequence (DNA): TGTGCCAGCAGTAAAGGGAACAGGTTTGAAAAACTGTTTTTT. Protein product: CASSKGNRFEKLFF.

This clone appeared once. The CDR3 nucleotides are TGTGCCAGCAGTGAAGGGGAGGCTAGCGGAACAGATACGCAGTATTTT. This codes for CASSEGEASGTDTQYF. The rearrangement joins TRBV2 to TRBJ2-3, with 7 bases matching TRBD2. The CDR3 is made up of 16 amino acids. The J segment lost 3 bases and the V segment lost 1 base, leaving 7 bases of the junction unmatched. From germline, CDR1 is SNHLY and CDR2 FYNNEI.

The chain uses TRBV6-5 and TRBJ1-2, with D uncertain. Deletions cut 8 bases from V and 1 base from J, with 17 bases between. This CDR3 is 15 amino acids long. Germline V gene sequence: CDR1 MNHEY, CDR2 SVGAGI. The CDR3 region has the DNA TGTGCCAGCCAGCCTTCGTCGGGGATTAACTATGGCTACACCTTC. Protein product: CASQPSSGINYGYTF.

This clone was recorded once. CDR3 nucleotides: TGTGCCAGCTCACCAGTCTACACTAGCAATCAGCCCCAGCATTTT. It yields the protein CASSPVYTSNQPQHF. J is TRBJ1-5 and V is TRBV18; D not resolved. The CDR3 is 15 amino acids. The ends were cut back, 2 bases at V and 0 bases at J, with 8 bases in the middle. Germline values: CDR1 KGHSH, CDR2 LQKENI.

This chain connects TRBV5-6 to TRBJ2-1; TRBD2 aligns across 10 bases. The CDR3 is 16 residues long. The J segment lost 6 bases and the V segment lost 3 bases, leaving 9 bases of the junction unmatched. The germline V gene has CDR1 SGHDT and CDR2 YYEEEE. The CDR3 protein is CASSSILAGVGNEQFF. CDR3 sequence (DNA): TGTGCCAGCAGCTCCATTCTAGCGGGAGTCGGCAATGAGCAGTTCTTC. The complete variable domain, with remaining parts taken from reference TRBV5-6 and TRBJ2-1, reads DAGVTQSPTHLIKTRGQQVTLRCSPKSGHDTVSWYQQALGQGPQFIFQYYEEEERQRGNFPDRFSGHQFPNYSSELNVNALLLGDSALYLCASSSILAGVGNEQFFGPGTRLTVL.

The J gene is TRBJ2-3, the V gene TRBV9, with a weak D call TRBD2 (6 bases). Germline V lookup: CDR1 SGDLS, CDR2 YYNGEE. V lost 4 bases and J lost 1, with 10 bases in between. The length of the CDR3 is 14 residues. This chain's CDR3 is CASSLGLRTDTQYF. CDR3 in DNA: TGTGCCAGCAGCCTGGGACTTCGCACAGATACGCAGTATTTT.

CDR3 nucleotides: TGTGCCACCAGTGATTCATACAGGGGGGGCACAGATACGCAGTATTTT. It codes for CATSDSYRGGTDTQYF. The chain has TRBV24-1 and TRBJ2-3, with 8 bases that match TRBD1. This CDR3 comprises 16 residues. Per germline, CDR1 KGHDR and CDR2 SFDVKD. V was clipped by 2 bases and J by 1 base; unmatched bases: 4.

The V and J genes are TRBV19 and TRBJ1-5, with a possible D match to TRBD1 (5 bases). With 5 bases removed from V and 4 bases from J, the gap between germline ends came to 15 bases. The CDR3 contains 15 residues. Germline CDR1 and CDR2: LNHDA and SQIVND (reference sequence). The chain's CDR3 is CASSHDRWLNQPQHF. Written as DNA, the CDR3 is TGTGCCAGTAGTCACGACAGATGGTTAAATCAGCCCCAGCATTTT.

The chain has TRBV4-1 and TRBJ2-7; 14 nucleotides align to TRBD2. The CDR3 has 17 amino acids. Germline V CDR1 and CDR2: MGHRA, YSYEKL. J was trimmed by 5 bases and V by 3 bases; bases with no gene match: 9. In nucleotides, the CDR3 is TGCGCCAGCAGCCATCGACCGGGACTAGCGGGAGTAGACGAGCAGTACTTC. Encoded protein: CASSHRPGLAGVDEQYF.

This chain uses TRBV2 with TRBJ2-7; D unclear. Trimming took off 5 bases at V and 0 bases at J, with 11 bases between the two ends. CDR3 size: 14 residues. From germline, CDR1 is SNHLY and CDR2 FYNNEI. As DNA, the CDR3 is TGTGCCAGCAGTATTCCCCCTAGCTCCTACGAGCAGTACTTC. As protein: CASSIPPSSYEQYF. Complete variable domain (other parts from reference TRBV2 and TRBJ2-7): EPEVTQTPSHQVTQMGQEVILRCVPISNHLYFYWYRQILGQKVEFLVSFYNNEISEKSEIFDDQFSVERPDGSNFTLKIRSTKLEDSAMYFCASSIPPSSYEQYFGPGTRLTVT.